This record concerns one T cell receptor beta chain sequence. CD45RA+ naive and CD45RA-negative memory subsets were separated from CD4+ cells. The source of the sample is a study of shared clonotypes between healthy human individuals. Repertoires were generated with immunoSEQ multiplex PCR, while TCRdb's copy carries only in-frame clones and drops some. The sample yields about 1.1 million clones, approximately 75% seen once. This sequence originates from a man in his late teens or twenties in good health. Some clones in this sample may be carry-over from other donors' samples. Sequences were obtained from memory CD4+ T cells from PBMCs. Subset indicated: CD45RA-negative fraction.

For the CDR3, the DNA is TGTGCCAGCAGCTTACCCCCCGCGGCGACAGGGTGGGGTGATACGCAGTATTTT. Protein: CASSLPPAATGWGDTQYF. This rearrangement joins TRBV7-2 to TRBJ2-3; TRBD1 matches 7 bases. This CDR3 contains 18 residues. Per the germline V gene, CDR1 is SGHTA and CDR2 is FQGNSA. The V and J ends lost 2 bases and 6 bases, in that order; junction bases with no gene match: 17.